The entry below describes one T cell receptor (beta chain). Seattle researchers signed up patients amid active infection and tracked them longitudinally. This sample is drawn from a study of blood T cell repertoires in COVID-19. Trimming took 3 bases from V and 6 from J, leaving 20 bases between them. CDR1 is GTSNPN, CDR2 SVGIG, per germline (reference sequence). The CDR3 length is 15 residues. How the authors handled the data: Estimates of nucleated cell counts were drawn from the amplification of reference gene primers. Some clones are missing from TCRdb's copy, which holds only in-frame ones; the method was immunoSEQ multiplex PCR. V and J calls and clone size are copied from that table; D and trimming were computed from the DNA. The sample shows 100,000 to 150,000 clones, roughly four fifths of them seen only once.

The origin of this receptor is a man between 25 and 39 years old with COVID-19, enrolled during active disease. The sequenced sample consisted of peripheral blood. The chain combines TRBV30 with TRBJ1-2; perhaps TRBD1 as D (6 bases). The CDR3: CAWSGGGGPQDGYTF. DNA for the CDR3: TGTGCCTGGAGCGGGGGAGGGGGACCTCAGGATGGCTACACCTTC.